The 12 T cell receptor beta chains reported below all come from one sample, sequenced in a study of shared clonotypes between healthy human individuals. Assay used: immunoSEQ multiplex PCR; TCRdb lists only in-frame clones, some missing. The sample carries 400,000 to 500,000 clones, around 78% recorded once. Sequences were obtained from PBMCs. These receptors all come from a woman between 40 and 55 years old in good health. Some clones in this sample may be carry-over from other donors' samples.

The J gene is TRBJ1-2, the V gene TRBV19; TRBD1 matches at 8 bases. Trimming removed 5 bases from V and 0 bases from J; junction bases left unmatched: 8. The CDR3 spans 16 residues. Germline assignment: CDR1 LNHDA and CDR2 SQIVND (reference sequence). The CDR3 is CASSPGQGGTNYGYTF. The CDR3 coding sequence is TGTGCCAGTAGTCCTGGACAGGGAGGGACTAACTATGGCTACACCTTC.

V gene TRBV2 combines with J gene TRBJ2-3; 7 nucleotides match TRBD1. V dropped 6 bases and J dropped 1; count of bases not matched to a gene: 4. CDR3 length: 14 amino acids. The germline CDR1 and CDR2 sequences are SNHLY and FYNNEI. CDR3 region: CASRPGQGTDTQYF. The CDR3 nucleotides are TGTGCCAGCAGACCAGGACAGGGCACAGATACGCAGTATTTT. The full variable domain, completed using reference TRBV2 and TRBJ2-3, is EPEVTQTPSHQVTQMGQEVILRCVPISNHLYFYWYRQILGQKVEFLVSFYNNEISEKSEIFDDQFSVERPDGSNFTLKIRSTKLEDSAMYFCASRPGQGTDTQYFGPGTRLTVL.

The J gene is TRBJ1-5, the V gene TRBV2; TRBD1 agrees at 7 bases. The germline gives CDR1 SNHLY, CDR2 FYNNEI. This CDR3 region has 15 residues. After removal of 5 bases from V and 4 bases from J, the junction contained 8 bases not matched to a gene. CDR3: CASSFPDRANQPQHF. In DNA form, the CDR3 reads TGTGCCAGCAGTTTTCCCGACAGGGCTAATCAGCCCCAGCATTTT.

In this sample, this clone turned up a few times. The chain carries TRBV19 and TRBJ2-7, with D maybe TRBD2 (5 bases). Germline assignment: CDR1 LNHDA and CDR2 SQIVND (reference sequence). The CDR3 runs to 14 residues. Between the trimmed V and J ends, which lost 1 base and 5 bases, there was a span of 12 bases. The CDR3 sequence: CASSIGGSSHEQYF. The CDR3, as DNA: TGTGCCAGTAGTATAGGTGGGAGTAGTCACGAGCAGTACTTC. The full variable domain, rest sourced from reference TRBV19 and TRBJ2-7, is DGGITQSPKYLFRKEGQNVTLSCEQNLNHDAMYWYRQDPGQGLRLIYYSQIVNDFQKGDIAEGYSVSREKKESFPLTVTSAQKNPTAFYLCASSIGGSSHEQYFGPGTRLTVT.

The rearrangement joins TRBV2 to TRBJ1-4; D may be TRBD1 (6 bases). Trimming cost V 10 bases and J 6 bases, with 15 bases left between them. The germline gives CDR1 SNHLY, CDR2 FYNNEI. CDR3 size: 13 residues. The CDR3 loop is CATLGAGYEKLFF. The CDR3 region has the DNA TGTGCCACTCTGGGGGCGGGTTATGAAAAACTGTTTTTT.

This chain uses TRBV21-1 with TRBJ2-1; no check of the table's D call, TRBD2, against the DNA was made. TRBV21-1 has pseudogene status. The CDR3 covers 17 residues. The CDR3 DNA follows: TGTGCCAGCAGCAAAACCCGCGGGACTAGCGCTTACAATGAGCAGTTCTTC. Its translation is CASSKTRGTSAYNEQFF.

The chain combines TRBV2 with TRBJ1-4, with D perhaps matching TRBD1 (6 bases). In germline, CDR1 is SNHLY, CDR2 FYNNEI. The CDR3 length is 15 residues. The ends were cut back, 5 bases at V and 0 bases at J, with 10 bases in the middle. CDR3 nucleotides: TGTGCCAGCAGTATAAACAGGGCAACTAATGAAAAACTGTTTTTT. It codes for CASSINRATNEKLFF.

The V call is TRBV11-1, the J call TRBJ2-7, with D possibly being TRBD2 (6 bases). Trimming left V 3 bases short and J 0 bases short, with 12 bases between. The CDR3 length is 15 residues. Germline V gives CDR1 SGHAT, CDR2 FQDESV (reference sequence). DNA of the CDR3: TGTGCCAGCAGCTTTGGGGGAGGCCGCTCCTACGAGCAGTACTTC. Encoded protein: CASSFGGGRSYEQYF.

This clone was found a few times. This chain uses TRBV5-1 with TRBJ2-5; TRBD2 matches at 7 bases. The V and J ends lost 5 bases and 9 bases, in that order; junction bases with no gene match: 10. Germline V gene data show CDR1 as SGHRS and CDR2 as YFSETQ. The CDR3 loop spans 13 amino acids. CDR3 in amino acids: CASRYSGLGAQYF. As DNA, the CDR3 is TGCGCCAGCAGATATAGCGGGTTGGGGGCCCAGTACTTC.

This clone came up once. One junction end disagrees with the germline gene, perhaps due to a read error. The CDR3 protein is CTISGGTGPVTEAFF. CDR3 DNA: TGTACCATCAGTGGTGGGACAGGCCCCGTCACTGAAGCTTTCTTT. The rearrangement links TRBV10-3 to TRBJ1-1, with 8 bases lining up with TRBD1. This CDR3 is 15 amino acids long. Germline V gene sequence: CDR1 ENHRY, CDR2 SYGVKD.

This clone appeared a single time. V gene TRBV7-9 combines with J gene TRBJ2-3; D may be TRBD1 (6 bases). In germline, CDR1 is SEHNR, CDR2 FQNEAQ (reference sequence). With 5 bases removed from V and 5 bases from J, the gap between germline ends came to 14 bases. CDR3 length: 14 residues. The CDR3 loop is CASSQRGIGDTQYF. For the CDR3, the DNA is TGTGCCAGCAGCCAGAGGGGGATTGGAGATACGCAGTATTTT.

The chain has TRBV7-9 and TRBJ2-7; 8 bases match TRBD2. V lost 6 bases and J lost 0; bases outside the gene matches: 7. Germline V gives CDR1 SEHNR, CDR2 FQNEAQ (reference sequence). The CDR3 extends over 15 amino acids. The DNA of the CDR3 is TGTGCCAGCAGGGAGGGAGCGGGAGCCTCCTACGAGCAGTACTTC. Translating gives CASREGAGASYEQYF.